This T cell receptor (beta chain) is drawn from a study of glioma-infiltrating T cells. Study outcomes and limitations: Tissue and blood shared very few CDR3 sequences. A blood CDR3 motif signature was depleted in highly divergent patients.

TCR alpha and beta CDR3 regions were amplified from RNA using iRepertoire nested multiplex PCR. Input was roughly 85-450 ng of tissue mRNA or PBMC total RNA. TCRdb ran MiXCR on the multiplex PCR reads and lists one entry per CDR3 protein. The sample has more than 350,000 distinct CDR3 sequences; 41% are singletons. The trim removed 0 bases at V and 9 bases at J, leaving 9 bases unmatched. The CDR3 has 16 amino acids. Germline-derived CDR1 and CDR2 are MGHRA and YSYEKL. Concerning this clonotype: As yet, its antigen is unknown.

The sequenced material came from glioma tissue, nonneoplastic brain tissue, or PBMCs (not recorded which). The sequence was collected from a human donor with low-grade glioma or glioblastoma, undergoing nonglioma brain surgery, or in good health (not recorded which). V is TRBV4-1 and J is TRBJ2-1; 9 nucleotides agree with TRBD2. CDR3 nucleotides: TGCGCCAGCAGCCAAGAGACGGTAGCGGGAGTGACTGAGCAGTTCTTC. Its protein is CASSQETVAGVTEQFF.